These 20 T cell receptor beta chains came from one sample sequenced in a study of shared clonotypes between healthy human individuals. Profiling relied on immunoSEQ multiplex PCR, and the TCRdb table lists in-frame clones only, not all of them. This repertoire shows some 2,000,000 clones, 90% to 95% found once; its top ten account for roughly 0.13%. Sequenced input: naive CD4+ T cells sorted from blood. Subset meaning: CD45RA+ positively selected. The source of these receptors is a man younger than 35 in good health.

The chain joins TRBV9 to TRBJ2-5, with unresolved D. Germline loops: CDR1 SGDLS, CDR2 YYNGEE. The CDR3 is 13 residues long. Trimming cost V 0 bases and J 5 bases, with 8 bases left between them. The CDR3 DNA sequence: TGTGCCAGCAGCGTAGGTCTTGGGGAGACCCAGTACTTC. Residues: CASSVGLGETQYF.

This rearrangement joins TRBV10-2 to TRBJ1-5; D is ambiguous. Trimming shortened V by 6 bases and J by 13 bases, and 16 bases separated the two germline ends. The germline V gene has CDR1 WSHSY and CDR2 SAAADI. There are 12 residues in the CDR3. CDR3 loop: CASSPNPGPQHF. In nucleotides, the CDR3 is TGCGCCAGCAGCCCTAATCCGGGCCCGCAGCATTTT.

As DNA, the CDR3 is TGTGCCAGCAGTGAAGTTAGAACTACCGGGGAGCTGTTTTTT. Translation: CASSEVRTTGELFF. J is TRBJ2-2 and V is TRBV6-1; no reliable D call. The CDR3 is 14 amino acids. Germline values: CDR1 MNHNS, CDR2 SASEGT. V was pared by 1 base and J by 5 bases, with 8 bases between.

The chain carries TRBV14 and TRBJ1-2; D gene unclear. Germline V gene lookup returns CDR1 SGHDN and CDR2 FVKESK. There are 13 residues in the CDR3. The V gene lost 4 bases and the J gene lost 8 bases, with 14 bases spanning the gap. CDR3 in amino acids: CASSPVTVGGYTF. The CDR3 coding sequence is TGTGCCAGCAGCCCTGTTACAGTGGGGGGCTACACCTTC.

This chain links TRBV7-9 with TRBJ1-2; D perhaps matches TRBD1 (5 bases). CDR3 length: 14 residues. V lost 1 base to trimming and J lost 6 bases, with 12 bases between them. Germline CDR1 SEHNR, CDR2 FQNEAQ (reference sequence). Here the CDR3 DNA reads TGTGCCAGCAGCTTAGGGCTTTTGGACAATGGCTACACCTTC. It is translated as CASSLGLLDNGYTF.

On this clone: Germline is not matched at one junction end, which may reflect a read error. V is TRBV6-4 and J is TRBJ1-2; D unclear. CDR3 length equals 12 residues. The germline gives CDR1 MRHNA, CDR2 SNTAGT. Here the CDR3 DNA reads TGTGCCAGCAGTGACTCGTGGCTTCGCCTCGTCTTC. Translating gives CASSDSWLRLVF.

A single count supports this clone. The rearrangement links TRBV10-2 to TRBJ2-5, with D possibly TRBD1 on 7 matching bases. This CDR3 has 13 amino acids. The V gene's germline CDR1 is WSHSY and CDR2 SAAADI. V was cut by 7 bases and J by 4 bases, with 13 bases left in between. The chain's CDR3 is CASKTQGGETQYF. In DNA form, the CDR3 reads TGCGCCAGCAAGACTCAGGGGGGAGAGACCCAGTACTTC.

The chain employs TRBV6-1 and TRBJ2-7, with D maybe TRBD1 (5 bases). CDR3 length: 16 amino acids. V gave up 2 bases and J gave up 3 bases, with 17 bases separating them. Germline values: CDR1 MNHNS, CDR2 SASEGT. For the CDR3, the DNA is TGTGCCAGCAGTGAATTATTTGTAGGGGCACTCTACGAGCAGTACTTC. It is translated as CASSELFVGALYEQYF.

In this sample, this clone turned up once. At the DNA level, this CDR3 is encoded by other sequences in the same sample as well. CDR3 DNA sequence: TGTGCCAGCTCACCAACGGCAACTAATGAAAAACTGTTTTTT. This codes for CASSPTATNEKLFF. The chain couples TRBV18 to TRBJ1-4; D not resolved. CDR3 length: 14 residues. The V end was cut by 2 bases, the J end by 0 bases, with 4 bases between. Germline-derived CDR1 and CDR2 are KGHSH and LQKENI.

In regard to this clone: Other DNA sequences in the same sample also yield this CDR3. The rearrangement uses TRBV7-2 and TRBJ2-3; D unresolved. Trimming took 3 bases from V and 0 from J, leaving 4 bases between them. The CDR3 contains 13 residues. Germline V gene lookup returns CDR1 SGHTA and CDR2 FQGNSA. CDR3 DNA: TGTGCCAGCAGCTTGCCCAGCACAGATACGCAGTATTTT. Translation gives CASSLPSTDTQYF.

A remark on this clone: The same CDR3 arises from other DNA sequences in this sample as well. The V call is TRBV5-1, the J call TRBJ1-5, with a weak D call TRBD1 (6 bases). The length of the CDR3 is 13 residues. Trimming stripped 2 bases from V and 7 bases from J, with 10 bases between. Germline-derived CDR1 and CDR2 are SGHRS and YFSETQ. In nucleotides, the CDR3 is TGCGCCAGCAGCTTACAGGGAGACCAGCCCCAGCATTTT. Protein sequence: CASSLQGDQPQHF. The complete variable domain, with remaining parts taken from reference TRBV5-1 and TRBJ1-5, reads KAGVTQTPRYLIKTRGQQVTLSCSPISGHRSVSWYQQTPGQGLQFLFEYFSETQRNKGNFPGRFSGRQFSNSRSEMNVSTLELGDSALYLCASSLQGDQPQHFGDGTRLSIL.

Only one count was recorded for this clone. V gene TRBV5-6 combines with J gene TRBJ2-7; D is tentatively TRBD1 or TRBD2 (5 bases each). V was shortened by 4 bases and J by 0 bases, with 26 bases between the two germline ends. Germline V gene sequence: CDR1 SGHDT, CDR2 YYEEEE. This CDR3 is 19 amino acids long. In DNA, the CDR3 is TGTGCCAGCAGCCCCCGTGGGGGTGGCGCTTACCGATCCTCCTACGAGCAGTACTTC. Translation: CASSPRGGGAYRSSYEQYF.

The CDR3 DNA follows: TGTGCCAGCAGCCCCCCTTCGGGGAGGGGAGAGACCCAGTACTTC. It specifies CASSPPSGRGETQYF. The V call is TRBV11-2, the J call TRBJ2-5, with TRBD2 identical over 7 bases. Per germline, CDR1 SGHAT and CDR2 FQNNGV. CDR3 length equals 15 residues. Trimming removed 5 bases from V and 4 bases from J; junction bases left unmatched: 10. The variable domain in full, with the rest retrieved from reference TRBV11-2 and TRBJ2-5, is EAGVAQSPRYKIIEKRQSVAFWCNPISGHATLYWYQQILGQGPKLLIQFQNNGVVDDSQLPKDRFSAERLKGVDSTLKIQPAKLEDSAVYLCASSPPSGRGETQYFGPGTRLLVL.

Comment on this clone: One junction end disagrees with the germline gene, perhaps due to a read error. The J gene is TRBJ1-4, the V gene TRBV7-9, with TRBD1 matching 7 bases. Germline values: CDR1 SEHNR, CDR2 FQNEAQ (reference sequence). The CDR3 has 15 residues. CDR3: CASSSWTGVNEKLVF. CDR3 nucleotides: TGTGCCAGCAGCTCATGGACAGGAGTTAATGAAAAACTGGTTTTT. Complete variable domain (other parts from reference TRBV7-9 and TRBJ1-4): DTGVSQNPRHKITKRGQNVTFRCDPISEHNRLYWYRQTLGQGPEFLTYFQNEAQLEKSRLLSDRFSAERPKGSFSTLEIQRTEQGDSAMYLCASSSWTGVNEKLVFGSGTQLSVL.

DNA for the CDR3: TGTGCCAGTGGGACAGGGGGGTTACAAGAGACCCAGTACTTC. Its translation: CASGTGGLQETQYF. The rearrangement joins TRBV9 to TRBJ2-5, with TRBD1 matching 11 bases. The germline V gene encodes CDR1 SGDLS and CDR2 YYNGEE. The CDR3 is 14 residues long. After removal of 8 bases from V and 2 bases from J, the junction contained 5 bases not matched to a gene.

The V gene is TRBV7-9, the J gene TRBJ1-3; D is possibly TRBD1 (5 bases). The CDR3 sequence is 16 residues long. Trimming left V 4 bases short and J 0 bases short, with 13 bases between. Germline V gene data show CDR1 as SEHNR and CDR2 as FQNEAQ (reference sequence). CDR3 DNA sequence: TGTGCCAGCAGCTCTTCTCCAGGGCTCTCTGGAAACACCATATATTTT. It yields the protein CASSSSPGLSGNTIYF.

The CDR3, as DNA: TGTGCCATCAGTGCGGACGGAAGCACAGATACGCAGTATTTT. Translation: CAISADGSTDTQYF. This chain uses TRBV10-3 with TRBJ2-3; no reliable D call. Germline values: CDR1 ENHRY, CDR2 SYGVKD. The ends were cut back, 4 bases at V and 0 bases at J, with 8 bases in the middle. The CDR3 sequence is 14 residues long.

The chain employs TRBV7-3 and TRBJ1-6; no reliable D call. The CDR3 runs to 16 residues. The V gene lost 1 base and the J gene lost 3 bases, with 10 bases spanning the gap. Germline CDR1 SGHTA, CDR2 FQGTGA. The chain's CDR3 is CASSLMGRSYNSPLHF. DNA of the CDR3: TGTGCCAGCAGCTTAATGGGCAGGAGCTATAATTCACCCCTCCACTTT.

The V call is TRBV2, the J call TRBJ1-1; D perhaps matches TRBD1 (6 bases). V lost 0 bases and J lost 2, with 10 bases in between. This CDR3 contains 15 residues. CDR1 and CDR2 from the germline V gene are SNHLY and FYNNEI. DNA for the CDR3: TGTGCCAGCAGTGAAGCGGGGGCCATTAACACTGAAGCTTTCTTT. Its protein product is CASSEAGAINTEAFF.

V is TRBV5-8 and J is TRBJ2-5, with 7 bases matching TRBD2. This CDR3 comprises 17 residues. The germline gives CDR1 SGHTS, CDR2 YDEGEE. With V trimmed by 0 bases and J by 2 bases, 10 bases remained unmatched. CDR3: CASSLAASGLFQETQYF. In nucleotides, the CDR3 is TGTGCCAGCAGCTTGGCCGCTAGCGGCCTATTTCAAGAGACCCAGTACTTC. The variable domain in full, with the rest retrieved from reference TRBV5-8 and TRBJ2-5, is EAGVTQSPTHLIKTRGQQATLRCSPISGHTSVYWYQQALGLGLQFLLWYDEGEERNRGNFPPRFSGRQFPNYSSELNVNALELEDSALYLCASSLAASGLFQETQYFGPGTRLLVL.